The 30 T cell receptor beta chains presented below share a single source sample, sequenced in a study of beta chain features in type 1 diabetes. Every isolated RNA sample was fully reverse transcribed, so sequencing captured expressed TCRB transcripts. Sequenced by immunoSEQ multiplex PCR; TCRdb stores in-frame clones only, minus some. The sample shows hundreds of thousands of clones, roughly an eighth of them seen only once. Antigen specificity for these receptors is unknown. Study-wide results and caveats: In every one of the four CD4+ subsets, TCRB CDR3s were moderately but significantly shorter in Type 1 diabetes patients.

The specimen sequenced was naive CD4+ T cells from blood. The receptor set was obtained from a man in his late teens or twenties with type 1 diabetes.

Turning to this clone: Other DNA sequences from this sample encode an identical CDR3 as well. The chain uses TRBV18 and TRBJ2-3; 9 bases agree with TRBD1. CDR3 length equals 15 residues. In germline, CDR1 is KGHSH, CDR2 LQKENI. The ends lost 3 bases at V and 3 bases at J; junction bases unmatched: 4. The CDR3 region has the DNA TGTGCCAGCTCACCGGGACAGGGAGGAACAGATACGCAGTATTTT. Translation gives CASSPGQGGTDTQYF.

A few counts support this clone. This chain links TRBV2 with TRBJ2-5, with D unresolved. V was pared by 5 bases and J by 2 bases, with 6 bases between. Germline V gene lookup returns CDR1 SNHLY and CDR2 FYNNEI. There are 12 residues in the CDR3. The DNA for the CDR3 is TGTGCCAGCAGTTGGGTGCAAGAGACCCAGTACTTC. Translating it yields CASSWVQETQYF. Variable domain in full (rest from reference TRBV2 and TRBJ2-5): EPEVTQTPSHQVTQMGQEVILRCVPISNHLYFYWYRQILGQKVEFLVSFYNNEISEKSEIFDDQFSVERPDGSNFTLKIRSTKLEDSAMYFCASSWVQETQYFGPGTRLLVL.

This clone appeared a few times. The rearrangement joins TRBV29-1 to TRBJ2-4; D call uncertain. Between the trimmed V and J ends, which lost 2 bases and 0 bases, there was a span of 8 bases. Germline V gene lookup returns CDR1 SQVTM and CDR2 ANQGSEA. The CDR3 totals 14 residues. CDR3: CSVEQLIAKNIQYF. In DNA form, the CDR3 reads TGCAGCGTTGAACAGTTGATAGCCAAAAACATTCAGTACTTC.

The chain is built from TRBV19 and TRBJ2-1; TRBD1 matches 7 bases. The CDR3 runs to 15 residues. From germline, CDR1 is LNHDA and CDR2 SQIVND (reference sequence). After removal of 3 bases from V and 1 base from J, the junction contained 3 bases not matched to a gene. The CDR3, as DNA: TGTGCCAGTAGTATTCGACAGGGATCCTACAATGAGCAGTTCTTC. It is translated as CASSIRQGSYNEQFF.

This sequence joins TRBV19 and TRBJ2-1; the match to TRBD1 covers 9 bases. This CDR3 contains 16 residues. Unmatched junction bases numbered 11, after V lost 7 bases and J lost 4 bases. Germline CDR1 reads LNHDA; CDR2 reads SQIVND (reference sequence). CDR3 nucleotides: TGTGCCAGTATCAATACGGGGGACAGGGCTTACAATGAGCAGTTCTTC. It codes for CASINTGDRAYNEQFF.

The V gene is TRBV7-9, the J gene TRBJ2-2; D not certain. The germline CDR1 and CDR2 sequences are SEHNR and FQNEAQ (reference sequence). CDR3 size: 14 residues. Trimming removed 2 bases at V and 5 bases at J, with 9 bases between. CDR3 sequence reads: CASSLLERTGELFF. The CDR3 DNA sequence: TGTGCCAGCAGCTTACTGGAGAGGACCGGGGAGCTGTTTTTT.

The table lists this clone with a few counts. This rearrangement joins TRBV6-5 to TRBJ2-3; D ambiguous. V lost 2 bases to trimming and J lost 1 base, with 10 bases between them. CDR1 is MNHEY and CDR2 is SVGAGI in the germline V gene. This CDR3 region has 15 residues. CDR3 bases: TGTGCCAGCAGTTACCAACTTCGGGGCACAGATACGCAGTATTTT. Encoded protein: CASSYQLRGTDTQYF.

The chain combines TRBV6-1 with TRBJ1-2; 8 positions match TRBD1. The CDR3 spans 13 residues. Germline trimming cut 9 bases from V and 0 bases from J; bases unmatched to any gene: 3. Germline V gene lookup returns CDR1 MNHNS and CDR2 SASEGT. CDR3 protein: CASSDRANYGYTF. The DNA of the CDR3 is TGTGCCAGTTCGGACAGGGCTAACTATGGCTACACCTTC.

This clone was observed a few times. The chain employs TRBV7-9 and TRBJ2-1; possibly TRBD1 for D (6 bases). Germline V gene sequence: CDR1 SEHNR, CDR2 FQNEAQ (reference sequence). V lost 5 bases, J lost 9 bases, and 20 bases lay in between. CDR3 length: 15 amino acids. CDR3 residues: CASSPTSLWGLEQFF. The CDR3 region has the DNA TGTGCCAGCAGCCCTACGTCTTTGTGGGGGCTTGAGCAGTTCTTC.

This chain connects TRBV4-3 to TRBJ2-6; 11 bases match TRBD1. With 3 bases clipped from V and 3 bases from J, the junction kept 7 bases outside the gene matches. Looked up from germline, CDR1 is LGHNA and CDR2 is YSLEER. This CDR3 is 18 amino acids long. CDR3 nucleotides: TGCGCCAGCAGCCAGAGCGGACAGGGGGCATTTGGGGCCAACGTCCTGACTTTC. Translating it yields CASSQSGQGAFGANVLTF.

The chain carries TRBV7-9 and TRBJ2-1; possibly TRBD2 for D (5 bases). This CDR3 is 13 amino acids long. Germline V CDR1 and CDR2: SEHNR, FQNEAQ (reference sequence). The ends were cut back, 7 bases at V and 6 bases at J, with 13 bases in the middle. The CDR3, as DNA: TGTGCCAGCACCCTTGCGGGTTCCAATGAGCAGTTCTTC. Its translation is CASTLAGSNEQFF.

This chain connects TRBV28 to TRBJ1-2; D possibly corresponds to TRBD1 (6 bases). V lost 10 bases and J lost 2, with 14 bases in between. There are 13 residues in the CDR3. Germline lookup yields CDR1 MDHEN and CDR2 SYDVKM. The CDR3 protein is CATPEGENYGYTF. The CDR3 nucleotides are TGTGCCACCCCGGAGGGGGAGAACTATGGCTACACCTTC.

The V and J genes are TRBV11-3 and TRBJ2-7; D might be TRBD2 (6 bases). The CDR3 is made up of 14 amino acids. Germline V gives CDR1 SGHNT, CDR2 YENEEA. Trimming pared 0 bases from V and 6 bases from J, leaving 12 bases between. CDR3 in amino acids: CASSLDRGTAEQYF. CDR3 nucleotide sequence: TGTGCCAGCAGCTTAGATCGCGGGACGGCCGAGCAGTACTTC.

This clone has just a few counts. The chain combines TRBV29-1 with TRBJ2-7; a weak D match, TRBD2 (6 bases). V was cut by 7 bases and J by 4 bases, with 8 bases left in between. From germline, CDR1 is SQVTM and CDR2 ANQGSEA. CDR3 length equals 10 residues. The CDR3 coding sequence is TGCAGCGGCGGGGTGTACGAGCAGTACTTC. The encoded protein is CSGGVYEQYF.

This chain uses TRBV30 with TRBJ2-7; D is ambiguous. V lost 5 bases and J 5 bases, leaving 7 bases between the germline ends. The CDR3 covers 10 residues. CDR1 GTSNPN and CDR2 SVGIG come from the germline V gene (reference sequence). CDR3 sequence reads: CAWGRHEQYF. CDR3 DNA: TGTGCCTGGGGTCGGCACGAGCAGTACTTC.

This clone was seen more than once but under ten times. The rearrangement links TRBV30 to TRBJ2-3, with TRBD1 matching 9 bases. J gave up 3 bases and V 4 bases, and 11 bases lay outside the gene matches. Germline CDR1 and CDR2: GTSNPN and SVGIG (reference sequence). The CDR3 is 16 amino acids. The CDR3 spells CAWNSGTGRLTDTQYF. The CDR3 DNA sequence: TGTGCCTGGAACTCCGGGACAGGGAGGTTAACAGATACGCAGTATTTT.

Concerning this clone itself: Other DNA sequences within the sample encode an identical CDR3. The rearrangement joins TRBV4-3 to TRBJ2-3; weak D call: TRBD2 (6 bases). Germline V gene lookup returns CDR1 LGHNA and CDR2 YSLEER. Trimming took 0 bases from V and 5 from J, leaving 6 bases between them. This CDR3 region has 13 residues. The CDR3 nucleotides read TGCGCCAGCAGCCAAGAGGGGGGAGATACGCAGTATTTT. Residues: CASSQEGGDTQYF.

V is TRBV11-2 and J is TRBJ1-1; TRBD1 might be the D (5 bases). The CDR3 covers 13 residues. V was cut by 5 bases and J by 1 base, with 8 bases left in between. Germline CDR1 and CDR2: SGHAT and FQNNGV. In nucleotides, the CDR3 is TGTGCCAGCAGCCTGGGGGAGAACACTGAAGCTTTCTTT. Translation gives CASSLGENTEAFF.

This clone occurred a few times. The genes are TRBV4-3 and TRBJ2-3; possibly TRBD1 for D (5 bases). Germline V gives CDR1 LGHNA, CDR2 YSLEER. The CDR3 sequence is 15 residues long. V was trimmed by 4 bases and J by 0 bases, leaving 11 bases between them. In DNA, the CDR3 is TGCGCCAGCAGCCGAATCTGGGGCAGCACAGATACGCAGTATTTT. Amino acid sequence: CASSRIWGSTDTQYF.

The chain has TRBV7-2 and TRBJ2-3; D possibly corresponds to TRBD2 (6 bases). Between the trimmed V and J ends, which lost 2 bases and 2 bases, there was a span of 11 bases. This CDR3 comprises 15 residues. Germline V gene data show CDR1 as SGHTA and CDR2 as FQGNSA. For the CDR3, the DNA is TGTGCCAGCAGCTTAATGGGGGGAGTCACAGATACGCAGTATTTT. This codes for CASSLMGGVTDTQYF.

J is TRBJ2-3 and V is TRBV30; tentatively, D is TRBD1 (6 bases). The CDR3 runs 14 residues. From germline, CDR1 is GTSNPN and CDR2 SVGIG (reference sequence). V was pared by 5 bases and J by 0 bases, with 12 bases between. The CDR3 DNA sequence: TGTGCCTGGGGCCGGGACACAAGCACAGATACGCAGTATTTT. Translation gives CAWGRDTSTDTQYF. Full variable domain (outside the CDR3, taken from reference TRBV30 and TRBJ2-3): SQTIHQWPATLVQPVGSPLSLECTVEGTSNPNLYWYRQAAGRGLQLLFYSVGIGQISSEVPQNLSASRPQDRQFILSSKKLLLSDSGFYLCAWGRDTSTDTQYFGPGTRLTVL.

The chain joins TRBV29-1 to TRBJ1-5; D possibly corresponds to TRBD1 (6 bases). This CDR3 region has 14 residues. V lost 4 bases to trimming and J lost 9 bases, with 19 bases between them. Germline V gene lookup returns CDR1 SQVTM and CDR2 ANQGSEA. The CDR3 reads CSVASGPGATPQHF. CDR3 coding DNA: TGCAGCGTTGCATCGGGTCCGGGGGCCACGCCCCAGCATTTT.

Details on this clone: Other DNA sequences within the sample encode an identical CDR3. The chain joins TRBV28 to TRBJ1-2; D is ambiguous. Trimming shortened V by 4 bases and J by 4 bases, and 7 bases separated the two germline ends. In germline, CDR1 is MDHEN, CDR2 SYDVKM. The CDR3 is 12 amino acids. The CDR3 DNA follows: TGTGCCAGCAGTTCCGACACCTATGGCTACACCTTC. Its protein product is CASSSDTYGYTF.

In its sample, this clone was seen a few times. The chain recombines TRBV6-6 with TRBJ1-4; possible D gene TRBD1, 6 bases. This CDR3 has 14 residues. With 5 bases removed from V and 0 bases from J, the gap between germline ends came to 7 bases. CDR1 MNHNY and CDR2 SVGAGI come from the germline V gene (reference sequence). CDR3 sequence reads: CASSPGATNEKLFF. The CDR3 DNA reads as TGTGCCAGCAGTCCAGGGGCAACTAATGAAAAACTGTTTTTT.

This chain uses TRBV4-1 with TRBJ1-1; the D is unclear. This CDR3 is 11 amino acids long. V was clipped by 8 bases and J by 4 bases, with 8 bases between them. Germline CDR1 MGHRA, CDR2 YSYEKL. The CDR3 sequence is CASHFGTEAFF. The CDR3 nucleotides read TGCGCCAGCCACTTTGGCACTGAAGCTTTCTTT.

The chain uses TRBV7-2 and TRBJ2-2, with 7 bases aligning to TRBD1. The CDR3 consists of 16 residues. Germline CDR1 is SGHTA and CDR2 is FQGNSA. Unmatched junction bases numbered 12, after V lost 4 bases and J lost 7 bases. CDR3 sequence: CASSSPLGHRGGELFF. DNA of the CDR3: TGTGCCAGCAGCTCCCCCCTAGGGCACAGGGGCGGGGAGCTGTTTTTT.

V usage is TRBV19 and J usage is TRBJ2-5; D not certain. The CDR3 is 13 amino acids. Germline V gene lookup returns CDR1 LNHDA and CDR2 SQIVND (reference sequence). Trimming removed 5 bases at V and 5 bases at J, with 12 bases between. CDR3 nucleotides: TGTGCCAGTAGTGTGTTACCCAGGGAGACCCAGTACTTC. Translation gives CASSVLPRETQYF.

This clone was detected only a few times. This chain connects TRBV29-1 to TRBJ2-2; weak D call: TRBD2 (6 bases). V was clipped by 4 bases and J by 5 bases, with 8 bases between them. Germline CDR1 reads SQVTM; CDR2 reads ANQGSEA. The CDR3 is 12 residues long. The CDR3 DNA reads TGCAGCGTTGGGAGGGCGACCGGGGAGCTGTTTTTT. It codes for CSVGRATGELFF.

This clone was detected only a few times. The V gene is TRBV30, the J gene TRBJ2-1; TRBD2 matches 8 bases. V shed 4 bases, J shed 4 bases, and the junction held 3 bases outside the gene matches. CDR1 and CDR2 from the germline V gene are GTSNPN and SVGIG (reference sequence). The length of the CDR3 is 13 residues. In DNA, the CDR3 is TGTGCCTGGACGGGACTAGGATACAATGAGCAGTTCTTC. Translation: CAWTGLGYNEQFF. Filled out from reference TRBV30 and TRBJ2-1, the complete variable domain reads SQTIHQWPATLVQPVGSPLSLECTVEGTSNPNLYWYRQAAGRGLQLLFYSVGIGQISSEVPQNLSASRPQDRQFILSSKKLLLSDSGFYLCAWTGLGYNEQFFGPGTRLTVL.

The J gene is TRBJ2-1, the V gene TRBV29-1, with D hard to call. The length of the CDR3 is 13 residues. Trimming took 1 base from V and 3 from J, leaving 7 bases between them. Germline CDR1 SQVTM, CDR2 ANQGSEA. The CDR3, as DNA: TGCAGCGTTGAAGGTCAGGTCTACAATGAGCAGTTCTTC. This translates into CSVEGQVYNEQFF.